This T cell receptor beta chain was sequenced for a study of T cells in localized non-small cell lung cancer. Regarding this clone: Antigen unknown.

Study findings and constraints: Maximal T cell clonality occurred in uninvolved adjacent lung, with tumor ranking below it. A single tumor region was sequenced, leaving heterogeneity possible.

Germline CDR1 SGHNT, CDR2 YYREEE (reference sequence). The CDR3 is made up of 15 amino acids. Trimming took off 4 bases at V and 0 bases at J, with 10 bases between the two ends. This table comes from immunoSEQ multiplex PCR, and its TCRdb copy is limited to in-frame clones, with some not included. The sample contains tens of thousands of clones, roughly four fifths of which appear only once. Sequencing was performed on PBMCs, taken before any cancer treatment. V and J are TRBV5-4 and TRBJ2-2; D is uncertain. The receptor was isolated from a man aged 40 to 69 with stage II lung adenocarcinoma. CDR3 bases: TGTGCCAGCAGCGTGGACGGTGCGAACACCGGGGAGCTGTTTTTT. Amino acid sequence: CASSVDGANTGELFF.